Here is one TCR beta chain with its context. In the original analysis: Quantification of nucleated cells was approximated via reference gene primer amplification. Profiling relied on immunoSEQ multiplex PCR, and the TCRdb table lists in-frame clones only, not all of them. V and J calls and clone size come straight from that table; D and trimming were deduced from the DNA. Of 75,000 to 100,000 clones listed, over 75% were seen once; the top ten hold about 11%. The data were obtained in a study of blood T cell repertoires in COVID-19. About the research overall: Spain, Italy and the United States supplied samples that represented acute and convalescent COVID-19. PBMCs, B-cell-depleted T cells, or T cells provided the cDNA or gDNA that made up the material.

The sequencing input was peripheral blood. The receptor comes from a woman of 80 years or more with acute or convalescent COVID-19.

CDR3 coding DNA: TGTGCCAGCAGTTATCAAAACAGGGGTCAGCCCCAGCATTTT. It specifies CASSYQNRGQPQHF. The chain links TRBV6-2 or TRBV6-3 to TRBJ1-5; 7 bases are a match to TRBD1. V lost 3 bases to trimming and J lost 6 bases; unmatched junction nucleotides: 5. Germline values: CDR1 MNHEY, CDR2 SVGEGT. The CDR3 covers 14 residues.